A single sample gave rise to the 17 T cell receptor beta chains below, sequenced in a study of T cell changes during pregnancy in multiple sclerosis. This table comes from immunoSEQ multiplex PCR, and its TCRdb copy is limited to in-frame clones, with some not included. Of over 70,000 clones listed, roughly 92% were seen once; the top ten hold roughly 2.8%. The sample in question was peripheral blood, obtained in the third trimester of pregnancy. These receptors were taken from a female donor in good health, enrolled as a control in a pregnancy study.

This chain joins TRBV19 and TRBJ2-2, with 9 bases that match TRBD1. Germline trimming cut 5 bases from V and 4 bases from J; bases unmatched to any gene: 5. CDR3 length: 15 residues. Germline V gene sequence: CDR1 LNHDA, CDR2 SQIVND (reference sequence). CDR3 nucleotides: TGTGCCAGTAGTCCTCGACAGGGGGGCACCGGGGAGCTGTTTTTT. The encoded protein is CASSPRQGGTGELFF.

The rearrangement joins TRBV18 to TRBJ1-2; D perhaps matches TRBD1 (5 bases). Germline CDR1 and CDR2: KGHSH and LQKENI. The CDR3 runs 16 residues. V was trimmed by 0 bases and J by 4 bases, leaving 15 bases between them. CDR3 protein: CASSPPGLGVGYGYTF. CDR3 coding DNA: TGTGCCAGCTCACCACCGGGCCTAGGGGTCGGCTATGGCTACACCTTC. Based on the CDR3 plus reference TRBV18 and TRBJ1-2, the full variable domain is NAGVMQNPRHLVRRRGQEARLRCSPMKGHSHVYWYRQLPEEGLKFMVYLQKENIIDESGMPKERFSAEFPKEGPSILRIQQVVRGDSAAYFCASSPPGLGVGYGYTFGSGTRLTVV.

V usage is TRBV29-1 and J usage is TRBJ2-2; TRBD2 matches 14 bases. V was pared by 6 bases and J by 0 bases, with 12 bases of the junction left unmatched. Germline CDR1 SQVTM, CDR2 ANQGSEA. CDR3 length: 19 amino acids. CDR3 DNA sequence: TGCAGCGTGATCCCTGGACTAGCGGGAGGATCTGCGAACACCGGGGAGCTGTTTTTT. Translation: CSVIPGLAGGSANTGELFF.

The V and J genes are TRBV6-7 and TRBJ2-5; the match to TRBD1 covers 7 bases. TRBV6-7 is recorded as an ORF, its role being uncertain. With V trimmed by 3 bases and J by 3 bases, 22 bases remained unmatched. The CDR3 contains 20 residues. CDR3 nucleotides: TGTGCCAGCAGTTATGGGGGACAGACAAGAGTATCCCTGACCAAAGAGACCCAGTACTTC. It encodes CASSYGGQTRVSLTKETQYF.

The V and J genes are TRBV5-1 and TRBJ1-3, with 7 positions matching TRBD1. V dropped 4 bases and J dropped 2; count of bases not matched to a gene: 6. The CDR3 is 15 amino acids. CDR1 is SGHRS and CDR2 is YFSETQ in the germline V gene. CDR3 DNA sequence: TGCGCCAGCAGCCCGACAGGGAGAACTGGAAACACCATATATTTT. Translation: CASSPTGRTGNTIYF.

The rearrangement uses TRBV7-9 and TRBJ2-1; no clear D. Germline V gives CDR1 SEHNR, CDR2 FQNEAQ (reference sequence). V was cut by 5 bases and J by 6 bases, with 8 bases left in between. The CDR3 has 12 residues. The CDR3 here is CASSRDPNEQFF. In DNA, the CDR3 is TGTGCCAGCAGCAGAGATCCCAATGAGCAGTTCTTC.

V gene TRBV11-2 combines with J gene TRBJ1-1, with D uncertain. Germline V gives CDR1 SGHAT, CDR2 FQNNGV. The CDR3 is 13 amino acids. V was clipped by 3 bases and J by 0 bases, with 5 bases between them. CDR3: CASSLGLNTEAFF. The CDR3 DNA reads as TGTGCCAGCAGCTTGGGCCTGAACACTGAAGCTTTCTTT.

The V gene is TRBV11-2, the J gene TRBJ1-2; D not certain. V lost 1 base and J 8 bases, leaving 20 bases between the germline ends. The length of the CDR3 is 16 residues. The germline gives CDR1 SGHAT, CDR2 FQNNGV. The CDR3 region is CASSLGNTQRSWGYTF. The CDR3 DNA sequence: TGTGCCAGCAGCTTAGGGAATACCCAGCGTTCGTGGGGCTACACCTTC. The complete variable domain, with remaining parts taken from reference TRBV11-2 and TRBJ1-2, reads EAGVAQSPRYKIIEKRQSVAFWCNPISGHATLYWYQQILGQGPKLLIQFQNNGVVDDSQLPKDRFSAERLKGVDSTLKIQPAKLEDSAVYLCASSLGNTQRSWGYTFGSGTRLTVV.

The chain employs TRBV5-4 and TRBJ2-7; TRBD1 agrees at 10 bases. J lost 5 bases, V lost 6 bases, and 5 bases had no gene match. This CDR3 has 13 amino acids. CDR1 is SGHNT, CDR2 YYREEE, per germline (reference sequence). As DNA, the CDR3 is TGTGCCAGCAATGACAGGGGGCGCCACGAGCAGTACTTC. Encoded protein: CASNDRGRHEQYF.

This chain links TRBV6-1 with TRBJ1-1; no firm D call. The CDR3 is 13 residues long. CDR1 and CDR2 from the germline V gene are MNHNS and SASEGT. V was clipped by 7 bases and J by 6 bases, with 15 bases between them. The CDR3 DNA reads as TGTGCCAGCATCCCTAGGTCAATGTCTGAAGCTTTCTTT. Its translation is CASIPRSMSEAFF.

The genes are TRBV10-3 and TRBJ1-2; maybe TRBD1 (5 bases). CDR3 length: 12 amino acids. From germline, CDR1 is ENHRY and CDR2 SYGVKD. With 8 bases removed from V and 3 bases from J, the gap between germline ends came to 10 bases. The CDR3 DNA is TGTGCCATCGCAGGGTCGGACTATGGCTACACCTTC. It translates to CAIAGSDYGYTF.

The CDR3 spells CASSLGYRGTRANEKLFF. For the CDR3, the DNA is TGTGCCAGCAGCTTAGGCTACAGGGGAACGCGGGCTAATGAAAAACTGTTTTTT. The V call is TRBV7-6, the J call TRBJ1-4, with 7 nucleotides matching TRBD1. The CDR3 has 18 residues. Germline CDR1 SGHVS, CDR2 FNYEAQ. With 1 base clipped from V and 3 bases from J, the junction kept 11 bases outside the gene matches. Using reference TRBV7-6 and TRBJ1-4 for the parts outside the CDR3, the full variable domain is GAGVSQSPRYKVTKRGQDVALRCDPISGHVSLYWYRQALGQGPEFLTYFNYEAQQDKSGLPNDRFSAERPEGSISTLTIQRTEQRDSAMYRCASSLGYRGTRANEKLFFGSGTQLSVL.

CDR3 region: CASRARLAGLGEQFF. The CDR3 DNA reads as TGTGCCAGCAGAGCCAGACTAGCGGGATTGGGTGAGCAGTTCTTC. The rearrangement joins TRBV2 to TRBJ2-1; the match to TRBD2 covers 11 bases. This CDR3 region has 15 residues. Germline values: CDR1 SNHLY, CDR2 FYNNEI. Unmatched junction bases numbered 10, after V lost 6 bases and J lost 9 bases.

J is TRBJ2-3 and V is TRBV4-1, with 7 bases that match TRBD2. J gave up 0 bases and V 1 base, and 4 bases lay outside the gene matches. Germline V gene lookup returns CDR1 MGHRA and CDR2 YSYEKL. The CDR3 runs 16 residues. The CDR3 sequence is CASSQGRRGSTDTQYF. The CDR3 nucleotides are TGCGCCAGCAGCCAAGGGCGGCGGGGGAGCACAGATACGCAGTATTTT.

The CDR3 sequence: CSVGGGEKANEKLFF. In DNA, the CDR3 is TGCAGCGTTGGCGGGGGGGAAAAAGCTAATGAAAAACTGTTTTTT. V is TRBV29-1 and J is TRBJ1-4, with TRBD1 as a possible D gene (5 bases). The CDR3 has 15 amino acids. Looked up from germline, CDR1 is SQVTM and CDR2 is ANQGSEA. Trimming removed 4 bases from V and 3 bases from J, with 15 bases in between.

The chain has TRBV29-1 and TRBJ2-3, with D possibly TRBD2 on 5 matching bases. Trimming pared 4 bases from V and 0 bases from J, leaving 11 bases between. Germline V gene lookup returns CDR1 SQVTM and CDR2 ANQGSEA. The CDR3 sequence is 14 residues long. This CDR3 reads CSVGSSGSTDTQYF. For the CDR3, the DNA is TGCAGCGTTGGATCCAGCGGTAGCACAGATACGCAGTATTTT.

The CDR3: CAGGTTSYEQYF. The CDR3 DNA is TGTGCGGGGGGGACTACCTCCTACGAGCAGTACTTC. The chain combines TRBV30 with TRBJ2-7, with 7 nucleotides matching TRBD2. Germline V gene data show CDR1 as GTSNPN and CDR2 as SVGIG (reference sequence). This CDR3 region has 12 residues.